What follows are 4 T cell receptor beta chains derived from one specimen sequenced in a study of blood T cell repertoires in COVID-19. Assay used: immunoSEQ multiplex PCR; TCRdb lists only in-frame clones, some missing. The repertoire holds 260,000 or so clones, with about 86% as singletons. The material sequenced was peripheral blood. The origin of the receptors is a man older than 75 with acute or convalescent COVID-19.

The chain uses TRBV7-8 and TRBJ2-7, with D possibly matching TRBD2 (6 bases). CDR3 length equals 14 residues. Trimming cost V 6 bases and J 6 bases, with 18 bases left between them. CDR1 and CDR2 from the germline V gene are SGHVS and FQNEAQ. As DNA, the CDR3 is TGTGCCAGCAGACTAGGAGGGGATGTCGGCGAGCAGTACTTC. Translated: CASRLGGDVGEQYF.

The CDR3 bases are TGTGCCAGCAGAATGACAGGCCGCGAGCAGTACTTC. Encoded protein: CASRMTGREQYF. J is TRBJ2-7 and V is TRBV12-3 or TRBV12-4; tentative D call: TRBD1 (6 bases). Trimming pared 6 bases from V and 6 bases from J, leaving 12 bases between. CDR3 length equals 12 residues.

In this sample, this clone turned up once. This sequence joins TRBV6-6 and TRBJ2-1, with D tentatively TRBD2 (5 bases). The CDR3 consists of 16 residues. Germline V gives CDR1 MNHNY, CDR2 SVGAGI (reference sequence). V lost 8 bases to trimming and J lost 4 bases, with 21 bases between them. As DNA, the CDR3 is TGTGCCAGCGGCTCACCTTCGGGGATCCGGTACAATGAGCAGTTCTTC. It translates to CASGSPSGIRYNEQFF.

The chain joins TRBV11-2 to TRBJ2-5; D not certain. The CDR3 loop spans 12 amino acids. Germline CDR1 SGHAT, CDR2 FQNNGV. V was clipped by 5 bases and J by 3 bases, with 7 bases between them. CDR3 nucleotides: TGTGCCAGCAGCCTACTAAAAGAGACCCAGTACTTC. It yields the protein CASSLLKETQYF.